The 18 T cell receptor beta chains listed next were all sequenced from one sample in a study of shared clonotypes between healthy human individuals. Generated by immunoSEQ multiplex PCR, the TCRdb table keeps only in-frame clones and is missing some. The sample includes roughly 510,000 clones, approximately 79% seen only once; the top ten take approximately 12%. Material for sequencing was PBMCs. These receptors all come from a woman between 40 and 55 years old in good health. Some clones in this sample may be carry-over from other donors' samples.

The chain carries TRBV5-4 and TRBJ2-3; 7 positions match TRBD2. J gave up 1 base and V 3 bases, and 2 bases lay outside the gene matches. This CDR3 contains 14 residues. Germline V gene sequence: CDR1 SGHNT, CDR2 YYREEE (reference sequence). The CDR3 is CASSSAGGTDTQYF. Here the CDR3 DNA reads TGTGCCAGCAGCTCCGCGGGGGGCACAGATACGCAGTATTTT.

V gene TRBV20-1 combines with J gene TRBJ1-2; D remains ambiguous. Deletions cut 1 base from V and 0 bases from J, with 0 bases between. The germline CDR1 and CDR2 sequences are DFQATT and SNEGSKA (reference sequence). This CDR3 spans 11 amino acids. DNA of the CDR3: TGCAGTGCTAGAGCTAACTATGGCTACACCTTC. Translation gives CSARANYGYTF.

The rearrangement links TRBV19 to TRBJ1-5; D is uncertain. Trimming removed 9 bases from V and 2 bases from J, with 14 bases in between. CDR3 size: 14 residues. The germline CDR1 and CDR2 sequences are LNHDA and SQIVND (reference sequence). This chain's CDR3 is CASMPLGGNQPQHF. CDR3 nucleotides: TGTGCCAGCATGCCCCTTGGCGGCAATCAGCCCCAGCATTTT. The whole variable domain, remainder taken from reference TRBV19 and TRBJ1-5, is DGGITQSPKYLFRKEGQNVTLSCEQNLNHDAMYWYRQDPGQGLRLIYYSQIVNDFQKGDIAEGYSVSREKKESFPLTVTSAQKNPTAFYLCASMPLGGNQPQHFGDGTRLSIL.

This chain connects TRBV7-9 to TRBJ1-2, with 9 nucleotides matching TRBD1. V gave up 1 base and J gave up 6 bases; unmatched junction bases: 6. Germline CDR1 SEHNR, CDR2 FQNEAQ (reference sequence). The CDR3 is made up of 15 amino acids. The CDR3 DNA is TGTGCCAGCAGCTTAGGGGGACAGGGAGTGGATGGCTACACCTTC. It translates to CASSLGGQGVDGYTF.

This chain links TRBV15 with TRBJ1-1, with D unclear. This CDR3 is built from 14 residues. V dropped 0 bases and J dropped 1 base, with 6 bases sitting between them. Germline V lookup: CDR1 LNHNV, CDR2 YYDKDF (reference sequence). The CDR3 spells CATSRDWGNTEAFF. In nucleotides, the CDR3 is TGTGCCACCAGCAGAGATTGGGGGAACACTGAAGCTTTCTTT.

V usage is TRBV29-1 and J usage is TRBJ2-1; 9 nucleotides align to TRBD2. From germline, CDR1 is SQVTM and CDR2 ANQGSEA. The CDR3 consists of 14 residues. V shed 1 base and J 3 bases; nucleotides not matched to a gene: 1. CDR3 nucleotide sequence: TGCAGCGTTGAAGGACTAGCGGACTACAATGAGCAGTTCTTC. As protein: CSVEGLADYNEQFF.

The chain links TRBV5-1 to TRBJ1-4; D is unresolved. V was pared by 5 bases and J by 0 bases, with 5 bases between. This CDR3 spans 13 amino acids. CDR1 and CDR2 from the germline V gene are SGHRS and YFSETQ. The CDR3 coding sequence is TGCGCCAGCAGGGAAACAACTAATGAAAAACTGTTTTTT. Its protein product is CASRETTNEKLFF.

The chain links TRBV28 to TRBJ2-7; weak D call: TRBD1 (5 bases). The germline gives CDR1 MDHEN, CDR2 SYDVKM. CDR3 length: 14 residues. V was shortened by 2 bases and J by 5 bases, with 13 bases between the two germline ends. The CDR3 DNA is TGTGCCAGCAGTTTACAACAGGCTTTTAACGAGCAGTACTTC. It yields the protein CASSLQQAFNEQYF. The full variable domain, its missing parts supplied by reference TRBV28 and TRBJ2-7, is DVKVTQSSRYLVKRTGEKVFLECVQDMDHENMFWYRQDPGLGLRLIYFSYDVKMKEKGDIPEGYSVSREKKERFSLILESASTNQTSMYLCASSLQQAFNEQYFGPGTRLTVT.

A few counts support this clone. The chain employs TRBV9 and TRBJ1-1, with 9 bases aligning to TRBD1. The CDR3 totals 16 residues. From germline, CDR1 is SGDLS and CDR2 YYNGEE. V was clipped by 3 bases and J by 5 bases; unmatched bases: 11. For the CDR3, the DNA is TGTGCCAGCAGCGCTCAGGCACAGGGGGCAAGTACTGAAGCTTTCTTT. The encoded protein is CASSAQAQGASTEAFF.

This sequence joins TRBV18 and TRBJ2-2; D tentatively fits TRBD1 or TRBD2 (6 bases each). The V and J ends lost 6 bases and 1 base respectively, with 15 bases between them. The CDR3 sequence is 16 residues long. Per the germline V gene, CDR1 is KGHSH and CDR2 is LQKENI. The CDR3 spells CASSPLGGENTGELFF. CDR3 nucleotide sequence: TGTGCCAGCTCCCCTTTGGGGGGCGAGAACACCGGGGAGCTGTTTTTT. Filled out from reference TRBV18 and TRBJ2-2, the complete variable domain reads NAGVMQNPRHLVRRRGQEARLRCSPMKGHSHVYWYRQLPEEGLKFMVYLQKENIIDESGMPKERFSAEFPKEGPSILRIQQVVRGDSAAYFCASSPLGGENTGELFFGEGSRLTVL.

The V call is TRBV2, the J call TRBJ2-7; TRBD1 might be the D (6 bases). Germline V lookup: CDR1 SNHLY, CDR2 FYNNEI. V lost 4 bases and J 5 bases, leaving 9 bases between the germline ends. This CDR3 comprises 12 residues. This CDR3 reads CASSGGHHEQYF. The CDR3 nucleotides are TGTGCCAGCAGTGGGGGACACCACGAGCAGTACTTC.

This sequence joins TRBV5-1 and TRBJ2-3; D is ambiguous. The CDR3 runs to 13 residues. The V gene lost 7 bases and the J gene lost 4 bases, with 13 bases spanning the gap. The V gene's germline CDR1 is SGHRS and CDR2 YFSETQ. The chain's CDR3 is CASCKLGSDTQYF. DNA for the CDR3: TGCGCCAGCTGTAAACTTGGATCAGATACGCAGTATTTT.

The chain joins TRBV14 to TRBJ2-7; D is unclear. Germline CDR1 is SGHDN and CDR2 is FVKESK. Trimming pared 4 bases from V and 6 bases from J, leaving 10 bases between. This CDR3 contains 12 residues. The CDR3 region has the DNA TGTGCCAGCAGCCCCTCGGTGGGCGAGCAGTACTTC. It encodes CASSPSVGEQYF.

This clone was seen more than once but under ten times. J is TRBJ2-7 and V is TRBV4-3; TRBD2 might be the D (6 bases). This CDR3 has 16 residues. Deletions cut 0 bases from V and 3 bases from J, with 15 bases between. Germline V gene lookup returns CDR1 LGHNA and CDR2 YSLEER. For the CDR3, the DNA is TGCGCCAGCAGCCAAGATATAGGTGCGGGGTTCTACGAGCAGTACTTC. It translates to CASSQDIGAGFYEQYF.

A remark on this clone: A much larger clone differs from this one at a single base, so this may be a read error. The chain links TRBV2 to TRBJ2-7; no reliable D call. V gave up 5 bases and J gave up 3 bases, with 2 bases separating them. The germline gives CDR1 SNHLY, CDR2 FYNNEI. The CDR3 is 10 amino acids. The chain's CDR3 is CASSLYEQYF. The CDR3 nucleotides are TGTGCCAGCAGTCTCTACGAGCAGTACTTC.

The genes are TRBV7-9 and TRBJ2-7; D is ambiguous. This CDR3 is 16 amino acids long. The V and J ends lost 5 bases and 5 bases respectively, with 22 bases between them. Germline CDR1 and CDR2: SEHNR and FQNEAQ (reference sequence). CDR3: CASSRPIAAATHEQYF. DNA of the CDR3: TGTGCCAGCAGCCGCCCCATTGCGGCAGCCACCCACGAGCAGTACTTC.

The chain combines TRBV7-8 with TRBJ1-5; weak D call: TRBD1 (6 bases). The length of the CDR3 is 16 residues. V lost 1 base and J 0 bases, leaving 10 bases between the germline ends. Germline V gives CDR1 SGHVS, CDR2 FQNEAQ. CDR3 residues: CASSLGGHYSNQPQHF. As DNA, the CDR3 is TGTGCCAGCAGCTTAGGGGGACACTATAGCAATCAGCCCCAGCATTTT.

The rearrangement joins TRBV7-2 to TRBJ2-3; D may be TRBD2 (5 bases). The V end lost 2 bases, the J end lost 1 base, and 19 bases lay between the germline ends. CDR3 length equals 18 residues. Germline V gene sequence: CDR1 SGHTA, CDR2 FQGNSA. The CDR3 loop reads CASSLLTGTRSRTDTQYF. The CDR3 DNA follows: TGTGCCAGCAGCTTACTGACGGGAACCCGATCTCGCACAGATACGCAGTATTTT.